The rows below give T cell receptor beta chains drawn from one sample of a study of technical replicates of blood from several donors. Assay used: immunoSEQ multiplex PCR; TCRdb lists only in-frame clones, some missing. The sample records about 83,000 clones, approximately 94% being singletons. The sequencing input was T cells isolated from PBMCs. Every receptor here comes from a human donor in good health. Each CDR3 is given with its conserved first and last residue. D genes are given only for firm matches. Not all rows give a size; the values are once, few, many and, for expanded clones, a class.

CASSEGQGREWGSGNTIYF	TGTGCCAGCAGCGAGGGACAGGGTAGGGAGTGGGGCTCTGGAAACACCATATATTTT	.	TRBV6-8	TRBD1	TRBJ1-3
CSVDNSSNTGELFF	TGCAGCGTTGATAACAGCTCGAACACCGGGGAGCTGTTTTTT	once	TRBV29-1	.	TRBJ2-2
CASSVEAGIQETQYF	TGTGCCAGCAGCGTAGAAGCGGGCATCCAAGAGACCCAGTACTTC	.	TRBV9	.	TRBJ2-5
CASSQDRGPFGTEAFF	TGCGCCAGCAGCCAAGACAGGGGTCCCTTTGGCACTGAAGCTTTCTTT	.	TRBV4-1	.	TRBJ1-1
CASSQVIAGTDTQYF	TGTGCCAGCAGCCAAGTCATAGCGGGTACAGATACGCAGTATTTT	.	TRBV4-2	TRBD2	TRBJ2-3
CATEGRSGEKLFF	TGTGCCACGGAAGGACGCTCGGGAGAAAAACTGTTTTTT	.	TRBV2	.	TRBJ1-4
CASSLGQGGVINQPQHF	TGTGCCAGCAGCCTTGGACAGGGGGGGGTTATAAATCAGCCCCAGCATTTT	.	TRBV5-5	TRBD1	TRBJ1-5
CASSFPLNQPQHF	TGTGCCAGCAGTTTTCCTCTCAATCAGCCCCAGCATTTT	.	TRBV28	.	TRBJ1-5
CASSQYTGVDSGNTIYF	TGTGCCAGCTCACAATACACAGGGGTTGACTCTGGAAACACCATATATTTT	.	TRBV18	TRBD1	TRBJ1-3
CASSFGGINYGYTF	TGCGCCAGCAGCTTTGGGGGGATCAACTATGGCTACACCTTC	.	TRBV5-1	.	TRBJ1-2
CASSLEPAGTQPQHF	TGCGCCAGCAGCTTGGAACCAGCGGGAACTCAGCCCCAGCATTTT	.	TRBV5-1	.	TRBJ1-5
CAISEQGAEKLFF	TGTGCCATCAGTGAACAGGGGGCTGAAAAACTGTTTTTT	.	TRBV10-3	TRBD1	TRBJ1-4
CASSDGMVRGRDEKLFF	TGTGCCAGCAGTGATGGAATGGTTAGGGGGAGGGATGAAAAACTGTTTTTT	once	TRBV6-1	.	TRBJ1-4
CAWRNKSGDSPLHF	TGTGCCTGGAGGAACAAATCCGGGGATTCACCCCTCCACTTT	.	TRBV30	.	TRBJ1-6
CASSYSVAGGTDTQYF	TGTGCCAGCAGTTACTCAGTAGCGGGGGGCACAGATACGCAGTATTTT	.	TRBV6-5	TRBD2	TRBJ2-3
CASSDTQGSDSEQFF	TGTGCCAGCAGTGACACACAGGGTTCGGATAGCGAGCAGTTCTTC	.	TRBV25-1	.	TRBJ2-1
CASSWGQPTAYGYTF	TGTGCCAGCAGCTGGGGACAGCCCACAGCCTATGGCTACACCTTC	once	TRBV5-6	TRBD1	TRBJ1-2
CASEGDRGTDTQYF	TGTGCCAGCGAAGGGGACAGGGGCACAGATACGCAGTATTTT	.	TRBV18	TRBD1	TRBJ2-3
CASSSARDRVFRGETQYF	TGCGCCAGCAGCTCGGCCAGGGACAGGGTTTTTCGCGGAGAGACCCAGTACTTC	.	TRBV5-1	TRBD1	TRBJ2-5
CAWISPVAKNIQYF	TGTGCCTGGATATCACCGGTAGCCAAAAACATTCAGTACTTC	.	TRBV30	.	TRBJ2-4
CASSQGRGWGETQYF	TGCGCCAGCAGCCAAGGAAGGGGGTGGGGAGAGACCCAGTACTTC	once	TRBV4-1	.	TRBJ2-5
CAIVSGTGQRGSSYEQYF	TGTGCCATAGTTTCCGGGACAGGACAAAGAGGGAGCTCCTACGAGCAGTACTTC	once	TRBV6-4	TRBD1	TRBJ2-7
CASSRGPGELFF	TGTGCCAGCAGCAGGGGTCCCGGGGAGCTGTTTTTT	.	TRBV27	.	TRBJ2-2
CASRRLAGGSGELFF	TGTGCCAGCAGGAGGCTAGCGGGGGGGTCCGGGGAGCTGTTTTTT	.	TRBV2	TRBD2	TRBJ2-2
CASSLGGTGELFF	TGTGCCAGCAGTCTCGGGGGGACCGGGGAGCTGTTTTTT	.	TRBV27	TRBD2	TRBJ2-2
CAWSVGRTGSSETQYF	TGTGCCTGGAGTGTCGGGAGGACAGGGTCGTCGGAGACCCAGTACTTC	.	TRBV30	.	TRBJ2-5
CASSSRDSIDIQYF	TGTGCCAGCAGTTCCCGGGACAGTATAGACATTCAGTACTTC	.	TRBV27	TRBD1	TRBJ2-4
CASSQATQRQGEGEKLFF	TGCGCCAGCAGCCAAGCGACTCAGAGACAGGGCGAGGGTGAAAAACTGTTTTTT	.	TRBV4-1	TRBD1	TRBJ1-4
CASSLGDRAGAKNIQYF	TGTGCCAGCAGTTTGGGGGACAGGGCAGGAGCCAAAAACATTCAGTACTTC	.	TRBV28	TRBD1	TRBJ2-4
CASSDLNVGQKIYGYTF	TGTGCCAGCAGTGATCTAAACGTCGGACAGAAGATATATGGCTACACCTTC	.	TRBV6-1	.	TRBJ1-2
CASSEWSGGGGEQYF	TGTGCCAGCAGTGAATGGTCAGGCGGTGGGGGGGAGCAGTACTTC	.	TRBV2	.	TRBJ2-7
CASSFRSFRPTGQGGNEQFF	TGTGCCAGCAGTTTTCGATCGTTCCGCCCCACGGGACAGGGGGGCAATGAGCAGTTCTTC	.	TRBV28	TRBD1	TRBJ2-1
CSATLGVEQYF	TGCAGTGCTACATTAGGGGTCGAGCAGTACTTC	.	TRBV20-1	.	TRBJ2-7
CASSLGQGRSYEQYF	TGTGCCAGCAGCCTGGGACAGGGCCGCTCCTACGAGCAGTACTTC	.	TRBV6-6	TRBD1	TRBJ2-7
CASSGRDRPNNEQFF	TGTGCCAGCAGTGGCCGGGACAGGCCTAACAATGAGCAGTTCTTC	.	TRBV27	TRBD1	TRBJ2-1
CASCLFGQPYNSPLHF	TGTGCCAGCTGCCTGTTCGGACAGCCCTATAATTCACCCCTCCACTTT	.	TRBV28	.	TRBJ1-6
CASSRGDMNTEAFF	TGTGCCAGCAGCCGGGGGGACATGAACACTGAAGCTTTCTTT	.	TRBV6-5	.	TRBJ1-1
CASSLTASGVDETQYF	TGTGCCAGCAGCTTAACGGCTAGCGGGGTTGATGAGACCCAGTACTTC	once	TRBV7-3	TRBD2	TRBJ2-5